Shown below are 2 T cell receptor beta chains from a single sample sequenced in a study of shared clonotypes between healthy human individuals. Sequenced by immunoSEQ multiplex PCR; TCRdb stores in-frame clones only, minus some. Among about 710,000 clones, about 80% were seen once, and the ten largest hold around 1.7%. Specimen: memory CD4+ T cells sorted from blood. Subset described: CD45RA-negative fraction. Receptors originate from a young woman in good health.

This clone appeared many times. The sample carries other DNA sequences with the same CDR3. V usage is TRBV7-2 and J usage is TRBJ2-7; 10 bases are shared with TRBD2. V trimming: 1 base; J trimming: 1 base; junction bases outside the gene matches: 4. CDR1 and CDR2 (germline): SGHTA, FQGNSA. This CDR3 is 16 amino acids long. The CDR3 loop is CASSLGGSGRSYEQYF. In DNA, the CDR3 is TGTGCCAGCAGCTTAGGCGGTAGCGGGAGGTCCTACGAGCAGTACTTC.

The chain combines TRBV13 with TRBJ2-7, with D unresolved. The germline V and J ends were trimmed by 3 bases and 3 bases, with 6 bases remaining between them. CDR3 length: 12 residues. Germline V CDR1 and CDR2: PRHDT, FYEKMQ (reference sequence). This chain's CDR3 is CASSFQFYEQYF. The CDR3 DNA sequence: TGTGCCAGCAGCTTTCAGTTCTACGAGCAGTACTTC.